The present entry profiles one T cell receptor beta chain with its context. What it recognizes is unknown. TCRdb re-analyzed the 5' RACE reads; it lists each CDR3 protein once, without DNA. The sample table includes 550,000 to 600,000 distinct CDR3 sequences. The sample is drawn from a study of T cells expressing NK-cell markers. Across the whole study: Beta-chain profiling covered CD3+CD56+NKG2C+, CD3+CD56+NKG2C- and CD3+CD56-NKG2C+ sorted subsets.

The V gene's germline CDR1 is SQVTM and CDR2 ANQGSEA. CDR3 length equals 16 residues. Study-level findings and limits: Top CD8+ clonotypes included the dominant CD3+CD56+NKG2C+ clonotypes in roughly 6 donors. A handful of donors showed these clonotypes also leading the CD3+CD56-NKG2C+ fraction.

The sequence came from a man younger than 30 in good health. The chain employs TRBV29-1 and TRBJ2-1; as DNA is missing, the TRBD2 call by TCRdb cannot be tested. The sample consisted of blood T cells: a sorted CD56 or NKG2C T cell subset, CD4+ or CD8+ T cells, or bulk PBMC T cells (not recorded which). The CDR3 region is CSVDRGLAGGYNEQFF.